This record looks at one T cell receptor beta chain sequence and its context. As yet, its antigen is unknown. This sample was taken from a study of blood T cells in healthy people across ages. This CDR3 contains 14 residues. V was shortened by 4 bases and J by 5 bases, with 13 bases between the two germline ends. CDR1 is SGHRS and CDR2 is YFSETQ in the germline V gene. Study conclusions and caveats: Percentage of naive T cells showed a strong correlation with TCR beta diversity. Calculation of diversity from one million T cells yielded estimates considered to be underestimates.

Alongside a J-beta primer mix, a sample-barcoded 5' primer served in a second PCR lasting 7 to 11 cycles. TCRdb re-derived calls from the 5' RACE reads in MiXCR, one entry per CDR3 protein. In the table there are about 800,000 distinct CDR3 sequences, roughly 60% of which are singletons. The TCR was taken from a man aged 30-40 years in good health. Sequencing was done on a sample of blood. The V gene is TRBV5-1, the J gene TRBJ2-1; a possible D gene is TRBD2 (5 bases). CDR3 residues: CASSPGPSNNEQFF. The CDR3 DNA sequence: TGCGCCAGCAGCCCCGGCCCTAGCAACAATGAGCAGTTCTTC.